The 29 T cell receptor beta chains presented below share a single source sample, sequenced in a study of shared clonotypes between healthy human individuals. Repertoires were generated with immunoSEQ multiplex PCR, while TCRdb's copy carries only in-frame clones and drops some. The data hold some 2,500,000 clones, with 90% to 95% observed a single time. Sequencing used naive CD4+ T cells from PBMCs. Subset noted: CD45RA+ positively selected. Source of these receptors: a man younger than 35 in good health. Some clones in this sample may be carry-over from other donors' samples.

This chain uses TRBV28 with TRBJ1-3; 9 nucleotides agree with TRBD1. Germline CDR1 MDHEN, CDR2 SYDVKM. J was trimmed by 7 bases and V by 6 bases; bases with no gene match: 10. The CDR3 is 15 amino acids. This chain's CDR3 is CASRGDRVVMNTIYF. The CDR3 DNA reads TGTGCCAGCAGAGGGGACAGGGTGGTTATGAACACCATATATTTT.

The V call is TRBV28, the J call TRBJ2-1; TRBD1 is a possible D gene (5 bases). V lost 9 bases and J lost 7, with 16 bases in between. This CDR3 region has 13 residues. Germline CDR1 and CDR2: MDHEN and SYDVKM. The CDR3 sequence: CASSRQSPNEQFF. CDR3 sequence (DNA): TGTGCCAGTTCTAGACAGTCCCCAAATGAGCAGTTCTTC.

The CDR3 coding sequence is TGTGCCAGTAGTATGGTTCATATGGGGGCCCCGCCAGATACGCAGTATTTT. It codes for CASSMVHMGAPPDTQYF. This chain connects TRBV19 to TRBJ2-3; D may be TRBD1 (6 bases). CDR1 LNHDA and CDR2 SQIVND come from the germline V gene (reference sequence). The V and J ends lost 3 bases and 4 bases respectively, with 20 bases between them. This CDR3 is 17 amino acids long.

Details on this clone: Other nucleotide sequences in the sample specify the same CDR3. This chain uses TRBV6-5 with TRBJ2-3; 8 nucleotides match TRBD1. V shed 2 bases, J shed 6 bases, and the junction held 7 bases outside the gene matches. Looked up from germline, CDR1 is MNHEY and CDR2 is SVGAGI. The CDR3 is 15 residues long. The CDR3 sequence is CASSYGQGASDTQYF. As DNA, the CDR3 is TGTGCCAGCAGTTACGGGCAGGGGGCATCGGATACGCAGTATTTT.

This clone has just a few counts. The chain employs TRBV18 and TRBJ1-5; D may be TRBD1 (5 bases). V gave up 2 bases and J gave up 4 bases, with 15 bases separating them. Germline V gene data show CDR1 as KGHSH and CDR2 as LQKENI. The CDR3 loop spans 16 amino acids. This CDR3 reads CASSPSAGHPNQPQHF. In DNA form, the CDR3 reads TGTGCCAGCTCACCATCCGCTGGACATCCAAATCAGCCCCAGCATTTT. Supplemented by reference TRBV18 and TRBJ1-5, the full variable domain reads NAGVMQNPRHLVRRRGQEARLRCSPMKGHSHVYWYRQLPEEGLKFMVYLQKENIIDESGMPKERFSAEFPKEGPSILRIQQVVRGDSAAYFCASSPSAGHPNQPQHFGDGTRLSIL.

This clone was seen a few times. This chain uses TRBV29-1 with TRBJ1-1; D is perhaps TRBD1 (5 bases). From germline, CDR1 is SQVTM and CDR2 ANQGSEA. CDR3 length: 14 residues. V was clipped by 7 bases and J by 1 base, with 16 bases between them. CDR3 region: CSAYTTQGNTEAFF. The CDR3 nucleotides read TGCAGCGCTTATACGACTCAGGGGAACACTGAAGCTTTCTTT.

Turning to this clone: Additional DNA sequences in this sample encode the identical CDR3. The rearrangement uses TRBV2 and TRBJ2-1; 8 positions agree with TRBD2. In germline, CDR1 is SNHLY, CDR2 FYNNEI. Losses at the gene ends were 4 bases for V and 4 bases for J; bases not matched to a gene: 3. This CDR3 comprises 14 residues. CDR3 amino acids: CASSVSGGYNEQFF. The CDR3 DNA follows: TGTGCCAGCAGTGTCAGCGGGGGTTACAATGAGCAGTTCTTC.

This clone was recorded once. The chain uses TRBV29-1 and TRBJ2-7; D is unclear. CDR1 and CDR2 (germline): SQVTM, ANQGSEA. The CDR3 has 14 amino acids. Trimming took 6 bases from V and 0 from J, leaving 15 bases between them. The CDR3 loop reads CSVLWTGSSYEQYF. The CDR3 region has the DNA TGCAGCGTGTTGTGGACGGGTAGCTCCTACGAGCAGTACTTC.

The chain has TRBV7-2 and TRBJ2-7, with 14 bases fitting TRBD2. CDR1 is SGHTA, CDR2 FQGNSA, per germline. V gave up 4 bases and J gave up 5 bases; unmatched junction bases: 1. CDR3 size: 14 residues. CDR3 nucleotide sequence: TGTGCCAGCAGCTCGGGACTAGCGGGAGACGAGCAGTACTTC. Translated, it gives CASSSGLAGDEQYF.

The CDR3 sequence is CASSLSGGSYNEQFF. The CDR3 DNA reads TGTGCCAGCAGCTTGAGCGGGGGTTCCTACAATGAGCAGTTCTTC. This chain joins TRBV5-6 and TRBJ2-1; 8 bases are a match to TRBD2. V trimming: 1 base; J trimming: 1 base; junction bases outside the gene matches: 1. This CDR3 contains 15 residues. Germline assignment: CDR1 SGHDT and CDR2 YYEEEE.

The rearrangement links TRBV30 to TRBJ1-5, with 9 bases lining up with TRBD1. V trimming: 5 bases; J trimming: 7 bases; junction bases outside the gene matches: 6. The CDR3 runs 13 residues. CDR1 and CDR2 (germline): GTSNPN, SVGIG (reference sequence). CDR3 protein: CAWGLDRGQPQHF. The CDR3 DNA is TGTGCCTGGGGCCTGGACAGGGGCCAGCCCCAGCATTTT.

As for this clone: The junction shows a germline mismatch at one end, possibly a read error. The DNA for the CDR3 is TGTGCCAGCAGCCCTAGGGCTTTTCTAGCGGGAGGGCCCTCCCACGAGCAGTACTTC. Protein product: CASSPRAFLAGGPSHEQYF. The chain carries TRBV7-8 and TRBJ2-7, with 12 positions matching TRBD2. The CDR3 loop spans 19 amino acids. The germline V gene has CDR1 SGHVS and CDR2 FQNEAQ.

A note on this clone: Other DNA sequences of this sample code for an identical CDR3. The chain links TRBV18 to TRBJ2-7; the D gene could be TRBD1 or TRBD2 (5 bases each). This CDR3 spans 14 amino acids. Germline CDR1 is KGHSH and CDR2 is LQKENI. The germline V and J ends were trimmed by 3 bases and 4 bases, with 13 bases remaining between them. The CDR3 DNA is TGTGCCAGCTCACCGGGGACGAGGGCTTACGAGCAGTACTTC. Translated, it gives CASSPGTRAYEQYF. The variable domain in full, completed from reference TRBV18 and TRBJ2-7, reads NAGVMQNPRHLVRRRGQEARLRCSPMKGHSHVYWYRQLPEEGLKFMVYLQKENIIDESGMPKERFSAEFPKEGPSILRIQQVVRGDSAAYFCASSPGTRAYEQYFGPGTRLTVT.

This clone appeared once. The chain joins TRBV2 to TRBJ2-4; D is ambiguous. Trimming stripped 6 bases from V and 1 base from J, with 4 bases between. This CDR3 contains 12 residues. Germline V CDR1 and CDR2: SNHLY, FYNNEI. In nucleotides, the CDR3 is TGTGCCAGCAGACAGGCCAAAAACATTCAGTACTTC. Its translation: CASRQAKNIQYF.

The chain is built from TRBV6-6 and TRBJ2-7, with 9 bases that match TRBD1. Trimming took 2 bases from V and 7 from J; bases not matched to a gene: 6. The CDR3 length is 14 residues. Germline V CDR1 and CDR2: MNHNY, SVGAGI (reference sequence). The CDR3 region is CASSYRDRAGEQYF. The CDR3 coding sequence is TGTGCCAGCAGTTACCGGGACAGGGCAGGGGAGCAGTACTTC.

The chain joins TRBV7-3 to TRBJ2-6, with 7 bases matching TRBD1. Germline assignment: CDR1 SGHTA and CDR2 FQGTGA. With 5 bases clipped from V and 0 bases from J, the junction kept 10 bases outside the gene matches. CDR3 length: 18 amino acids. The CDR3 region has the DNA TGTGCCAGCAGCCGAGGGACAGTGTACCCCTCTGGGGCCAACGTCCTGACTTTC. It translates to CASSRGTVYPSGANVLTF.

The V and J genes are TRBV6-5 and TRBJ1-4; TRBD1 agrees at 9 bases. The CDR3 has 15 amino acids. CDR1 is MNHEY, CDR2 SVGAGI, per germline. After removal of 5 bases from V and 8 bases from J, the junction contained 9 bases not matched to a gene. The CDR3 nucleotides are TGTGCCAGCAGTAAACAACAGGGGGCGTGGGAAAAACTGTTTTTT. Its protein product is CASSKQQGAWEKLFF.

The genes are TRBV25-1 and TRBJ2-5, with D perhaps given as TRBD1 or TRBD2 (5 bases each). The J call is doubtful: the DNA matches TRBJ2-7 better. The CDR3 is made up of 13 amino acids. CDR1 and CDR2 (germline): MGHDK, SYGVNS. CDR3 bases: TGTGCCAGCAGGATGAAGGGACGCTACGAGCAGTACTTC. Amino acid sequence: CASRMKGRYEQYF.

The chain carries TRBV5-4 and TRBJ1-3; D not certain. This CDR3 has 14 residues. Germline V lookup: CDR1 SGHNT, CDR2 YYREEE (reference sequence). The germline V and J ends were trimmed by 3 bases and 8 bases, with 15 bases remaining between them. In DNA, the CDR3 is TGTGCCAGCAGCTCCAACAGAGGCCGGGACACCATATATTTT. Amino acid sequence: CASSSNRGRDTIYF. Complete variable domain (other parts from reference TRBV5-4 and TRBJ1-3): ETGVTQSPTHLIKTRGQQVTLRCSSQSGHNTVSWYQQALGQGPQFIFQYYREEENGRGNFPPRFSGLQFPNYSSELNVNALELDDSALYLCASSSNRGRDTIYFGEGSWLTVV.

The chain combines TRBV5-1 with TRBJ2-3; D gene uncertain. The CDR3 has 13 residues. The V end was cut by 0 bases, the J end by 5 bases, with 7 bases between. The germline CDR1 and CDR2 sequences are SGHRS and YFSETQ. CDR3 DNA sequence: TGCGCCAGCAGCTTGGACTCGCTAGATACGCAGTATTTT. Protein sequence: CASSLDSLDTQYF.

This chain connects TRBV6-5 to TRBJ2-3; D is undetermined. Per the germline V gene, CDR1 is MNHEY and CDR2 is SVGAGI. V lost 0 bases, J lost 1 base, and 11 bases lay in between. The CDR3 totals 16 residues. The CDR3 DNA reads as TGTGCCAGCAGTTACTCGAGCCATGGGGGCACAGATACGCAGTATTTT. It codes for CASSYSSHGGTDTQYF.

This chain uses TRBV18 with TRBJ2-5; the match to TRBD2 covers 7 bases. The J call is doubtful: the DNA matches TRBJ2-7 better. The CDR3 runs 14 residues. Germline CDR1 reads KGHSH; CDR2 reads LQKENI. CDR3 sequence: CASSQGGSPHEQYF. In nucleotides, the CDR3 is TGTGCCAGCTCCCAGGGCGGGAGCCCCCACGAGCAGTACTTC.

This clone occurred once. V is TRBV10-3 and J is TRBJ2-1; D unclear. This CDR3 has 12 amino acids. The V gene's germline CDR1 is ENHRY and CDR2 SYGVKD. Trimming took 4 bases from V and 8 from J, leaving 9 bases between them. This CDR3 is CAISAGGHEQFF. The CDR3 coding sequence is TGTGCCATCAGTGCGGGTGGGCATGAGCAGTTCTTC.

The V and J genes are TRBV10-3 and TRBJ1-1; the D is unclear. The germline CDR1 and CDR2 sequences are ENHRY and SYGVKD. The CDR3 extends over 12 amino acids. With 0 bases removed from V and 7 bases from J, the gap between germline ends came to 6 bases. Here the CDR3 DNA reads TGTGCCATCAGTGAGTCCCAGTTTGAAGCTTTCTTT. It specifies CAISESQFEAFF.

Notes on this clone: The same CDR3 arises from other DNA sequences in this sample as well. This sequence joins TRBV5-1 and TRBJ1-1; 8 nucleotides agree with TRBD1. Germline assignment: CDR1 SGHRS and CDR2 YFSETQ. The CDR3 consists of 15 residues. Germline trimming cut 3 bases from V and 2 bases from J; bases unmatched to any gene: 6. CDR3 coding DNA: TGCGCCAGCAGCTCACTAGGACAGGGTAACACTGAAGCTTTCTTT. Translated: CASSSLGQGNTEAFF.

V usage is TRBV15 and J usage is TRBJ2-5, with D maybe TRBD2 (5 bases). Trimming removed 0 bases at V and 4 bases at J, with 15 bases between. Looked up from germline, CDR1 is LNHNV and CDR2 is YYDKDF (reference sequence). The CDR3 is 16 amino acids. The CDR3 DNA follows: TGTGCCACCAGCAGAGAGGTGAGCGGAGGAGGAGAGACCCAGTACTTC. Protein product: CATSREVSGGGETQYF.

The chain is built from TRBV18 and TRBJ2-7, with 8 bases that match TRBD2. The CDR3 has 14 residues. Germline V gene lookup returns CDR1 KGHSH and CDR2 LQKENI. The J segment lost 5 bases and the V segment lost 3 bases, leaving 6 bases of the junction unmatched. The chain's CDR3 is CASSPASGGNEQYF. CDR3 DNA: TGTGCCAGCTCACCTGCATCGGGGGGGAACGAGCAGTACTTC.

The V call is TRBV6-6, the J call TRBJ1-4, with a possible D match to TRBD1 (6 bases). V lost 6 bases and J lost 3, with 8 bases in between. CDR3 size: 13 residues. Looked up from germline, CDR1 is MNHNY and CDR2 is SVGAGI (reference sequence). The CDR3 sequence is CASSRTANEKLFF. The CDR3 coding sequence is TGTGCCAGCAGCCGGACAGCTAATGAAAAACTGTTTTTT.

The V gene is TRBV10-3, the J gene TRBJ2-7; 9 bases fit TRBD2. Germline V gene data show CDR1 as ENHRY and CDR2 as SYGVKD. The ends lost 6 bases at V and 3 bases at J; junction bases unmatched: 12. This CDR3 has 16 amino acids. CDR3 nucleotide sequence: TGTGCCATCAGGGGGCACGTAGCGGGAGTGGTCTACGAGCAGTACTTC. It yields the protein CAIRGHVAGVVYEQYF.